The 21 T cell receptor beta chains reported below all come from one sample, sequenced in a study of blood T cell repertoires in COVID-19. This table comes from immunoSEQ multiplex PCR, and its TCRdb copy is limited to in-frame clones, with some not included. Of 250,000 to 350,000 clones in the sample, about 88% were seen once. Sequencing was carried out using peripheral blood. The source is a woman between 25 and 40 years old with COVID-19, enrolled during active disease.

The genes are TRBV11-2 and TRBJ2-3; 9 nucleotides align to TRBD1. Germline V CDR1 and CDR2: SGHAT, FQNNGV. The CDR3 has 17 amino acids. Losses at the gene ends were 4 bases for V and 3 bases for J; bases not matched to a gene: 11. The CDR3 protein is CASSSTGGAWRTDTQYF. DNA for the CDR3: TGTGCCAGCAGCTCCACAGGGGGCGCTTGGAGAACAGATACGCAGTATTTT. Supplemented by reference TRBV11-2 and TRBJ2-3, the full variable domain reads EAGVAQSPRYKIIEKRQSVAFWCNPISGHATLYWYQQILGQGPKLLIQFQNNGVVDDSQLPKDRFSAERLKGVDSTLKIQPAKLEDSAVYLCASSSTGGAWRTDTQYFGPGTRLTVL.

This sequence joins TRBV5-6 and TRBJ2-2; 7 bases are shared with TRBD1. Germline CDR1 is SGHDT and CDR2 is YYEEEE. J was trimmed by 3 bases and V by 3 bases; bases with no gene match: 5. The CDR3 has 15 residues. The CDR3 DNA reads as TGTGCCAGCAGCTCTGGACAGGCGTACACCGGGGAGCTGTTTTTT. Translation: CASSSGQAYTGELFF.

The chain uses TRBV28 and TRBJ1-5; weak D call: TRBD1 (6 bases). Germline V gene lookup returns CDR1 MDHEN and CDR2 SYDVKM. With 10 bases removed from V and 0 bases from J, the gap between germline ends came to 22 bases. The CDR3 contains 17 residues. The CDR3 region has the DNA TGTGCCACTGGCTACCCCGGGACACAGTATAGCAATCAGCCCCAGCATTTT. Its protein is CATGYPGTQYSNQPQHF. Full variable domain (remainder filled in from reference TRBV28 and TRBJ1-5): DVKVTQSSRYLVKRTGEKVFLECVQDMDHENMFWYRQDPGLGLRLIYFSYDVKMKEKGDIPEGYSVSREKKERFSLILESASTNQTSMYLCATGYPGTQYSNQPQHFGDGTRLSIL.

The chain couples TRBV12-2 to TRBJ2-1; whether TRBD2, the table's D call, matches the DNA was not checked. TRBV12-2 is a pseudogene segment. This CDR3 spans 16 amino acids. CDR3 residues: CASRLELAGGRNEQFF. CDR3 nucleotides: TGTGCAAGTCGCTTAGAACTAGCGGGAGGAAGAAATGAGCAGTTCTTC.

The chain couples TRBV3-1 (or the pseudogene TRBV3-2) to TRBJ2-3; perhaps TRBD1 as D (8 bases). There are 17 residues in the CDR3. Trimming pared 4 bases from V and 2 bases from J, leaving 19 bases between. Germline assignment: CDR1 LGHDT and CDR2 YNNKEL (reference sequence). CDR3 coding DNA: TGTGCCAGCAGCCCGGGGGGAGGGACAGGACTCACAGATACGCAGTATTTT. It encodes CASSPGGGTGLTDTQYF.

The V gene is TRBV6-5, the J gene TRBJ2-7, with TRBD2 matching 12 bases. Germline CDR1 and CDR2: MNHEY and SVGAGI. V shed 6 bases, J shed 7 bases, and the junction held 10 bases outside the gene matches. The CDR3 extends over 15 amino acids. In DNA form, the CDR3 reads TGTGCCAGCAGCCGCGGACTAGCGGGAAAGCAGGAGCAGTACTTC. Its protein is CASSRGLAGKQEQYF.

The chain combines TRBV15 with TRBJ1-4, with D possibly matching TRBD1 (6 bases). Per the germline V gene, CDR1 is LNHNV and CDR2 is YYDKDF (reference sequence). The CDR3 runs 15 residues. V lost 0 bases and J 7 bases, leaving 12 bases between the germline ends. The CDR3 protein is CATSRDQGHGEKLFF. CDR3 coding DNA: TGTGCCACCAGCAGAGATCAGGGGCACGGTGAAAAACTGTTTTTT. The full variable domain, with the rest looked up from reference TRBV15 and TRBJ1-4, is DAMVIQNPRYQVTQFGKPVTLSCSQTLNHNVMYWYQQKSSQAPKLLFHYYDKDFNNEADTPDNFQSRRPNTSFCFLDIRSPGLGDTAMYLCATSRDQGHGEKLFFGSGTQLSVL.

The chain has TRBV25-1 and TRBJ1-2; D uncertain. This CDR3 contains 13 residues. Trimming took off 5 bases at V and 4 bases at J, with 11 bases between the two ends. Germline CDR1 is MGHDK and CDR2 is SYGVNS. The CDR3 is CASSSGASYGYTF. The CDR3 DNA reads TGTGCCAGCAGTAGTGGAGCGAGCTATGGCTACACCTTC.

The rearrangement uses TRBV28 and TRBJ2-7, with 9 bases that match TRBD1. This CDR3 is 17 amino acids long. J lost 8 bases, V lost 4 bases, and 18 bases had no gene match. Germline V gene lookup returns CDR1 MDHEN and CDR2 SYDVKM. CDR3 in DNA: TGTGCCAGCAGTTCGCCCGGTCCGGGACAGGGAACCCCTCAGCAGTACTTC. It encodes CASSSPGPGQGTPQQYF.

The rearrangement uses TRBV6-2 or TRBV6-3 and TRBJ2-5; D unclear. Germline CDR1 MNHEY, CDR2 SVGEGT. The CDR3 runs 14 residues. V lost 2 bases, J lost 1 base, and 8 bases lay in between. CDR3 protein: CASSYGTVQETQYF. The CDR3 coding sequence is TGTGCCAGCAGTTACGGCACAGTCCAAGAGACCCAGTACTTC.

This clone was counted once. The genes are TRBV19 and TRBJ2-1, with TRBD2 matching over 12 bases. The CDR3 totals 15 residues. Losses at the gene ends were 9 bases for V and 6 bases for J; bases not matched to a gene: 9. Germline V lookup: CDR1 LNHDA, CDR2 SQIVND (reference sequence). The CDR3 region has the DNA TGTGCCAGCGATTCACTAGCGGGAGGTTTCAATGAGCAGTTCTTC. It translates to CASDSLAGGFNEQFF. Drawing the rest from reference TRBV19 and TRBJ2-1, the complete variable domain is DGGITQSPKYLFRKEGQNVTLSCEQNLNHDAMYWYRQDPGQGLRLIYYSQIVNDFQKGDIAEGYSVSREKKESFPLTVTSAQKNPTAFYLCASDSLAGGFNEQFFGPGTRLTVL.

The chain joins TRBV9 to TRBJ2-7; a weak D match, TRBD1 (5 bases). Germline lookup yields CDR1 SGDLS and CDR2 YYNGEE. The CDR3 contains 14 residues. V lost 0 bases to trimming and J lost 2 bases, with 9 bases between them. The CDR3 coding sequence is TGTGCCAGCAGCGTAGCAGACAGCCCCTACGAGCAGTACTTC. This translates into CASSVADSPYEQYF. Based on the CDR3 plus reference TRBV9 and TRBJ2-7, the full variable domain is DSGVTQTPKHLITATGQRVTLRCSPRSGDLSVYWYQQSLDQGLQFLIQYYNGEERAKGNILERFSAQQFPDLHSELNLSSLELGDSALYFCASSVADSPYEQYFGPGTRLTVT.

The chain recombines TRBV6-5 with TRBJ1-1; D perhaps matches TRBD1 (6 bases). Germline V lookup: CDR1 MNHEY, CDR2 SVGAGI. Trimming took off 3 bases at V and 6 bases at J, with 14 bases between the two ends. This CDR3 has 14 residues. The chain's CDR3 is CASSYSDSSSEAFF. The DNA of the CDR3 is TGTGCCAGCAGTTATTCGGACAGTTCTTCTGAAGCTTTCTTT.

The chain uses TRBV7-9 and TRBJ2-7, with 7 positions matching TRBD2. Losses at the gene ends were 4 bases for V and 5 bases for J; bases not matched to a gene: 2. The CDR3 is made up of 12 amino acids. The germline V gene encodes CDR1 SEHNR and CDR2 FQNEAQ (reference sequence). The CDR3 protein is CASSYGGNEQYF. The CDR3 bases are TGTGCCAGCAGCTACGGGGGGAACGAGCAGTACTTC.

V gene TRBV7-3 combines with J gene TRBJ2-3; 9 bases map to TRBD2. CDR1 and CDR2 (germline): SGHTA, FQGTGA. The CDR3 contains 15 residues. V trimming: 2 bases; J trimming: 7 bases; junction bases outside the gene matches: 7. The CDR3 region is CASSLWAGGRNTQYF. The CDR3 nucleotides are TGTGCCAGCAGCTTATGGGCGGGAGGGCGGAATACGCAGTATTTT.

The V and J genes are TRBV30 and TRBJ2-3; a weak D match, TRBD2 (7 bases). Germline values: CDR1 GTSNPN, CDR2 SVGIG (reference sequence). V was shortened by 8 bases and J by 4 bases, with 16 bases between the two germline ends. The CDR3 extends over 13 amino acids. The CDR3 nucleotides read TGTGCCGAATCTCGGGGGGCCCCAGATACGCAGTATTTT. Amino acid sequence: CAESRGAPDTQYF.

The chain links TRBV21-1 to TRBJ1-1. TRBV21-1 is flagged as a pseudogene. This CDR3 is built from 13 residues. CDR3 loop: CASSPPGNTEAFF. In DNA, the CDR3 is TGTGCCAGCAGCCCCCCCGGGAACACTGAAGCTTTCTTT.

This sequence joins TRBV3-1 (or the pseudogene TRBV3-2) and TRBJ2-2; D is perhaps TRBD2 (6 bases). CDR3 length: 14 amino acids. CDR1 is LGHDT and CDR2 is YNNKEL in the germline V gene (reference sequence). V was cut by 4 bases and J by 4 bases, with 10 bases left in between. Here the CDR3 reads CASSLLGGTGELFF. The CDR3 nucleotides are TGTGCCAGCAGCCTTCTGGGGGGCACCGGGGAGCTGTTTTTT.

The chain links TRBV9 to TRBJ2-2; 9 bases are shared with TRBD2. V lost 3 bases, J lost 8 bases, and 23 bases stayed unmatched. This CDR3 spans 20 amino acids. The V gene's germline CDR1 is SGDLS and CDR2 YYNGEE. The CDR3 nucleotides are TGTGCCAGCAGCGACGACCTCTCTGGGGGAGGTAGCGGGAGCATTGGGGAGCTGTTTTTT. Translated: CASSDDLSGGGSGSIGELFF.

The rearrangement joins TRBV19 to TRBJ1-2; D unresolved. This CDR3 contains 13 residues. Germline CDR1 reads LNHDA; CDR2 reads SQIVND (reference sequence). Trimming took off 4 bases at V and 2 bases at J, with 8 bases between the two ends. This CDR3 is CASSRTENYGYTF. CDR3 DNA: TGTGCCAGTAGTAGGACTGAAAACTATGGCTACACCTTC.

This rearrangement joins TRBV11-1 to TRBJ1-1, with no clear D. The V gene lost 2 bases and the J gene lost 1 base, with 5 bases spanning the gap. Germline V lookup: CDR1 SGHAT, CDR2 FQDESV (reference sequence). This CDR3 has 13 amino acids. CDR3 in DNA: TGTGCCAGCAGCTTAAGCAAGAACACTGAAGCTTTCTTT. Encoded protein: CASSLSKNTEAFF.